Sequencing of this TCR beta chain was carried out in a study of cytomegalovirus exposure and HLA in healthy donors. The V and J ends lost 2 bases and 4 bases respectively, with 11 bases between them. In germline, CDR1 is SGHVS, CDR2 FNYEAQ. The CDR3 contains 14 residues. In its sample, this clone was seen a few times. Amplification used 60 Vbeta primers and 13 Jbeta primers. TCRdb's table, derived via immunoSEQ multiplex PCR, lists solely in-frame clones and lacks some. This table holds some 140,000 clones, about 85% found once. The sequenced material came from PBMCs. The chain is built from TRBV7-6 and TRBJ2-5, with unresolved D. This TCR was recovered from a female donor in good health and CMV-seronegative. The CDR3 here is CASSLRAPIETQYF. CDR3 bases: TGTGCCAGCAGCTTAAGAGCGCCCATAGAGACCCAGTACTTC.